These T cell receptor beta chains were read from a single sample in a study of blood T cells in healthy people across ages. TCRdb ran MiXCR on the 5' RACE reads and lists one entry per CDR3 protein. The data contain around 580,000 distinct CDR3 sequences, 47% of them singletons. The source material was blood. The origin of the receptors is a man older than 75 in good health. Both conserved end residues are part of each CDR3. Fields, in order: V gene, J gene, D gene, clone size, CDR3 DNA, CDR3 protein. D genes are given only for firm matches. The size entry is marked missing in some rows and otherwise reads once, few, many or a size class.

TRBV7-9	TRBJ2-5	.	.	TGTGCCAGCAGCTTCGGAATAGCGGCAGGGCCCGGGGTAAGCGAGACCCAGTACTTC	CASSFGIAAGPGVSETQYF
TRBV7-2	TRBJ1-2	.	once	TGTGCCAGCAGCTCAGAACAGAATTCTAACTATGGCTACACCTTC	CASSSEQNSNYGYTF
TRBV10-3	TRBJ2-2	.	.	TGTGCCATCAGCCCGGGGACGGAACGAACCGGGGAGCTGTTTTTT	CAISPGTERTGELFF
TRBV24-1	TRBJ2-3	TRBD2	.	TGTGCCACCAGTGATTCTAGCGGGGGGCGGGTAGATACGCAGTATTTT	CATSDSSGGRVDTQYF
TRBV5-1	TRBJ2-7	.	few	TGCGCCAGCAGCTTTGGCGGCTCGAACGAGCAGTACTTC	CASSFGGSNEQYF
TRBV7-3	TRBJ2-1	.	.	TGTGCCAGCAGCACCGAACCGGGCCGCCCCCCGGGTGAGCAGTTCTTC	CASSTEPGRPPGEQFF
TRBV27	TRBJ2-3	.	many	TGTGCCAGCAGTTTGAAGGCAGCGACAGATACGCAGTATTTT	CASSLKAATDTQYF
TRBV7-2	TRBJ2-5	.	.	TGTGCCAGCAGCTTATTATTTAGTAGCGAGACCCAGTACTTC	CASSLLFSSETQYF
TRBV7-2	TRBJ2-3	.	.	TGTGCCAGCAGCTTAGCAGTGCAGGATACGCAGTATTTT	CASSLAVQDTQYF
TRBV28	TRBJ2-7	.	.	TGTGCCAGCAGTCCAAAAGGGGCCTGGATAACCTACGAGCAGTACTTC	CASSPKGAWITYEQYF
TRBV12-3/TRBV12-4	TRBJ1-2	.	few	TGTGCCAGCAGTTTAGCGCTGGAGGGTGGCTATGGCTACACCTTC	CASSLALEGGYGYTF
TRBV6-2/TRBV6-3	TRBJ2-7	.	few	TGTGCCAGCAGTTACCCGAGACTACACTACGAGCAGTACTTC	CASSYPRLHYEQYF
TRBV20-1	TRBJ2-1	.	few	TGCAGTCGCGGGACACCTAACTCCTACAATGAGCAGTTCTTC	CSRGTPNSYNEQFF
TRBV20-1	TRBJ2-3	.	few	TGCAGTGCTAGAGATATCCACACAGATACGCAGTATTTT	CSARDIHTDTQYF
TRBV29-1	TRBJ2-3	.	.	TGCAGCGATAAAAACGTGGATACGCAGTATTTT	CSDKNVDTQYF
TRBV7-9	TRBJ2-2	TRBD1	.	TGTGCCAGCAGCCTTCAGGGGGCAGGGGAGCTGTTTTTT	CASSLQGAGELFF
TRBV20-1	TRBJ1-1	TRBD1	.	TGCAGTGCTAGCAGGGGGCCGCTTTTTGGTGAAGCTTTCTTT	CSASRGPLFGEAFF
TRBV29-1	TRBJ2-4	.	.	TGCAGCGTACAGGACCTAGCCAAAAACATTCAGTACTTC	CSVQDLAKNIQYF
TRBV20-1	TRBJ1-5	.	few	TGCAGTGCTAGAGGACCCCGGCTTGGGCAGCCCCAGCATTTT	CSARGPRLGQPQHF
TRBV20-1	TRBJ2-1	TRBD2	.	TGCAGTGCTAGAGATCCTTTGGCGGGAGGGCCTAATGAGCAGTTCTTC	CSARDPLAGGPNEQFF
TRBV10-2	TRBJ2-1	TRBD2	.	TGCGCCAGCACCGAGGGAGGGTTCGATGAGCAGTTCTTC	CASTEGGFDEQFF
TRBV6-6	TRBJ2-7	.	few	TGTGCCAGCAGTTACTCCACCGGAATCTACGAGCAGTACTTC	CASSYSTGIYEQYF
TRBV7-6	TRBJ2-6	.	.	TGTGCCAGCAGCTTAGGTCCTTCCGCTGGGGCCAACGTCCTGACTTTC	CASSLGPSAGANVLTF
TRBV20-1	TRBJ2-7	.	.	TGCAGTGCCAAGTATTACAGGGTTGAATCCTACGAGCAGTACTTC	CSAKYYRVESYEQYF
TRBV9	TRBJ2-1	TRBD2	few	TGTGCCAGCAGCGTAGCCGTACTAGCGGGAGGAAGCTCCTACAATGAGCAGTTCTTC	CASSVAVLAGGSSYNEQFF
TRBV6-6	TRBJ1-6	TRBD1	few	TGTGCCAGCGGGAAACGGGACAGGGGAAATTCACCCCTCCACTTT	CASGKRDRGNSPLHF
TRBV7-3	TRBJ2-3	.	few	TGTGCCAGCAGCCGCCGGGCTAGCACAGATACGCAGTATTTT	CASSRRASTDTQYF
TRBV20-1	TRBJ2-5	TRBD2	few	TGCAGTGCTAGCTTAGCGGGAGGGCCAAGGGAGACCCAGTACTTC	CSASLAGGPRETQYF
TRBV5-1	TRBJ1-2	TRBD1	few	TGCGCCAGCAGCACGGGACAGACTCTTAACTATGGCTACACCTTC	CASSTGQTLNYGYTF
TRBV24-1	TRBJ2-5	.	.	TGTGCCACCAGTGATTTGCATCAGGGGCACGAGGAGACCCAGTACTTC	CATSDLHQGHEETQYF
TRBV2	TRBJ2-1	.	many	TGTGCCAGCAGAAAGGCTGAAAACTCCTACAATGAGCAGTTCTTC	CASRKAENSYNEQFF
TRBV6-1	TRBJ2-7	TRBD1	.	TGTGCCACCCAGGACTGGACAGGCTCCTACGAGCAGTACTTC	CATQDWTGSYEQYF
TRBV5-1	TRBJ2-1	TRBD2	.	TGCGCCAGCACGCCTAGCGGGGGGTACTATGAGCAGTTCTTC	CASTPSGGYYEQFF
TRBV11-2	TRBJ1-1	.	.	TGTGCCAGCAGCACCACAATCGGCGCTGAAGCTTTCTTT	CASSTTIGAEAFF
TRBV20-1	TRBJ2-7	TRBD2	.	TGCAGTGCTAGCACTAGCGCTCCCTACAATGAGCAGTACTTC	CSASTSAPYNEQYF
TRBV27	TRBJ2-2	.	.	TGTGCCAGCCGGGCTGGGCAAAACACCGGGGAGCTGTTTTTT	CASRAGQNTGELFF
TRBV20-1	TRBJ2-2	TRBD1	.	TGCAGTGCTAGACGCCGGACAGGGCCCGAGGAGCTGTTTTTT	CSARRRTGPEELFF
TRBV3-1	TRBJ2-1	TRBD1	.	TGTGCCAGCAGCCACGGGACAGACACCTACAATGAGCAGTTCTTC	CASSHGTDTYNEQFF
TRBV6-5	TRBJ2-6	.	few	TGTGCCAGCACCCCGGGTAGTAGCTCTGGGGCCAACGTCCTGACTTTC	CASTPGSSSGANVLTF
TRBV10-3	TRBJ1-2	TRBD1	few	TGTGCCATCAGTGACGGGACAGCCGGCTACACCTTC	CAISDGTAGYTF
TRBV20-1	TRBJ2-1	TRBD1	few	TGCAGTGCTAGGACCGGATGGGGGACAGGGGGAATTTGGCAGTTCTTC	CSARTGWGTGGIWQFF
TRBV7-9	TRBJ2-5	TRBD2	.	TGTGCCAGCAGCCTTTCGACTAGCGGGGTGGGGACCCAGTACTTC	CASSLSTSGVGTQYF
TRBV12-3/TRBV12-4	TRBJ1-6	.	.	TGTGCCAGCAGTTTAGGGGGGGCGGGGGCGTATTCACCCCTCCACTTT	CASSLGGAGAYSPLHF
TRBV6-2/TRBV6-3	TRBJ2-5	.	.	TGTGCCAGCAGTCAAGATGGGACCCAGTACTTC	CASSQDGTQYF
TRBV7-2	TRBJ2-3	.	.	TGTGCCAGCAGCCCCGAGTGGCAGGCAGATACGCAGTATTTT	CASSPEWQADTQYF
TRBV29-1	TRBJ2-6	.	.	TGCAGCGTCGCCCAACCTGGGGCCAACGTCCTGACTTTC	CSVAQPGANVLTF
TRBV6-6	TRBJ1-5	.	many	TGTGCCAGCAGTTACTCGCGGTTGGATAGCAATCAGCCCCAGCATTTT	CASSYSRLDSNQPQHF
TRBV3-1	TRBJ1-5	.	.	TGTGCCAGCAGCCAAGGACTAACTAATCAGCCCCAGCATTTT	CASSQGLTNQPQHF